The following is a TCR beta chain sequence with its context. Its antigen remains undetermined. No base quality values were provided; no much bigger clone lies one nucleotide off. The data derive from a study of lymphopenia after photon versus proton radiotherapy (dated by TCRdb to between 2018 and 2021). About the study as a whole: In patients with gastrointestinal tumors who developed high-grade lymphopenia, the study compared the immunological effects of photon radiation therapy with those of proton radiation therapy. The study aimed to characterize how the two radiation modalities differ in their impact on the immune system. The cohort comprised roughly 20 patients with gastrointestinal tumors who received either photon or proton therapy and then developed lymphopenia.

The library was obtained by the immunoSEQ multiplex PCR assay. Deep sequencing of rearranged TCR beta loci, alongside multiparametric flow cytometry, was used to profile T cell repertoires. TCRdb obtained this table from immuneACCESS and retained in-frame rearrangements with V and J assigned. These tables miss some clones; where compared with another copy, unresolved V genes account for less than half of the shortfall, and the remainder is unexplained. This sample comprises approximately 160,000 clones, roughly nine tenths of them detected only once. The ten largest account for around 5.1% of the sample. Overall study outcomes, separate from this receptor: Among patients across the cohort who died, overall survival time showed an inverse correlation with a larger post-nadir drop in TCR diversity. After the lymphocyte count nadir, oligoclonal expansion, especially of CD8+ Temra cells, was observed in photon-treated repertoires, and the drop in diversity was driven by this expansion. The survival association was assessed only in patients who died, and better survival with proton therapy was presented by the authors as a possibility rather than a demonstrated result. Relative stability during treatment was observed in proton-treated patients, whereas loss of naive T cells and TCR diversity and gain of effector/memory populations were observed in photon-treated patients.

Looking up the germline V gene (reference sequence) yields CDR1 GTSNPN and CDR2 SVGIG. The cysteine opens and the phenylalanine closes a CDR3 of 15 amino acids. CDR3 DNA only is kept here, 45 bases in frame from base 1. After removal of 4 bases from V and 7 bases from J, the junction retains 16 bases not matched to a gene. The starting material was peripheral blood, obtained from a patient treated with photon-based radiotherapy. The chain is made from TRBV30 and TRBJ2-7, with 7 bases matching TRBD1. The origin of this receptor is a middle-aged man with gastric cancer. The DNA sequence is as follows: TGTGCCTGGAATACCCCAAGGGACAGCCTGATGGAGCAGTACTTC. This encodes CAWNTPRDSLMEQYF.